This T cell receptor beta chain was obtained from a study of graft-versus-host responses after intestinal transplantation. Study observations and caveats: Marrow from the recipient contained GvH clones, some of which had appeared first in ileum or blood.

As for this clone: Its specificity is unknown.

Profiled with immunoSEQ multiplex PCR; TCRdb holds only in-frame clones, not every one. Here the sample spans around 90,000 clones, 94% being singletons. The TCR originated in a human donor who was the organ donor for an intestinal transplant. The source material was unstimulated CD4+ T cells sorted from spleen or lymph node cells, sampled before transplant.

The DNA of the CDR3 is TGTGCCTGGAGCGGGGGCAGGAGAAATTCACCCCTCCACTTT. Residues: CAWSGGRRNSPLHF. The chain carries TRBV30 and TRBJ1-6; D is possibly TRBD1 (6 bases). There are 14 residues in the CDR3. Trimming pared 3 bases from V and 7 bases from J, leaving 13 bases between. The germline V gene has CDR1 GTSNPN and CDR2 SVGIG (reference sequence).